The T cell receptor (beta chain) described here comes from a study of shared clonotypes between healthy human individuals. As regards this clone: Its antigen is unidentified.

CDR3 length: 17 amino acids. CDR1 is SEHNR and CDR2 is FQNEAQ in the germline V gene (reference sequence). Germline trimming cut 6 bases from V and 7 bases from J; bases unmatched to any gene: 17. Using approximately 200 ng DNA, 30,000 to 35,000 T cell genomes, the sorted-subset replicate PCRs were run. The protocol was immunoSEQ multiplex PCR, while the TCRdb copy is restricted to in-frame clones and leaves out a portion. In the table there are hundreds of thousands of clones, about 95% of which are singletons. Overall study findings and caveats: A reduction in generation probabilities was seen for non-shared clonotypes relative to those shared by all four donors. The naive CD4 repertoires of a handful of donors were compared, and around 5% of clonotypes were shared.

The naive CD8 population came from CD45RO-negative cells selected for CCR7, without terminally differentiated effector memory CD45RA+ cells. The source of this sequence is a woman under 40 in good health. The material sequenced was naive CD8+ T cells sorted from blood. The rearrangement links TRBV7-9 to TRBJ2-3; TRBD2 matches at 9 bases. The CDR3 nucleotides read TGTGCCAGCAGTCCGATCAGGGTAGCGGGAGACTTGAATACGCAGTATTTT. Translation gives CASSPIRVAGDLNTQYF.